The 11 T cell receptor beta chains given below trace back to one sample, sequenced in a study of blood T cell repertoires in COVID-19 (dated by TCRdb to about 2020). The protocol used for the library was the immunoSEQ multiplex PCR assay. In TCRdb, the immuneACCESS table is reduced to in-frame sequences with V and J assigned. These tables do not hold every clone; where another copy was compared, an unresolved V gene accounts for under half, and the others remain unexplained. Across this sample there are around 270,000 clones, with 84% seen only once. The ten largest clones represent approximately 15% of the sample. Sequenced sample: peripheral blood. The receptors come from a person aged 65 to 79 with COVID-19, enrolled during active disease.

The chain employs TRBV5-1 and TRBJ2-2, with a possible D match to TRBD1 (5 bases). Germline V CDR1 and CDR2: SGHRS, YFSETQ. The CDR3 extends over 13 amino acids. V was shortened by 3 bases and J by 7 bases, with 10 bases between the two germline ends. The CDR3 nucleotides read TGCGCCAGCAGCTGGGGCCAGCTCGGGGAGCTGTTTTTT. Translating it yields CASSWGQLGELFF.

This chain uses TRBV29-1 with TRBJ2-5; D is perhaps TRBD2 (6 bases). The CDR3 has 15 residues. V lost 7 bases and J lost 6, with 24 bases in between. CDR1 and CDR2 from the germline V gene are SQVTM and ANQGSEA. The CDR3 region is CSATSRGLGEQTQYF. Written as DNA, the CDR3 is TGCAGCGCTACCTCTCGGGGGTTAGGGGAGCAGACCCAGTACTTC.

The rearrangement joins TRBV7-8 to TRBJ2-7; 9 bases line up with TRBD1. V dropped 0 bases and J dropped 3; count of bases not matched to a gene: 3. Looked up from germline, CDR1 is SGHVS and CDR2 is FQNEAQ. This CDR3 spans 15 amino acids. The CDR3 reads CASSLAGTGRYEQYF. The CDR3 DNA reads as TGTGCCAGCAGCTTAGCCGGGACAGGGCGCTACGAGCAGTACTTC. Full variable domain (missing parts from reference TRBV7-8 and TRBJ2-7): GAGVSQSPRYKVAKRGQDVALRCDPISGHVSLFWYQQALGQGPEFLTYFQNEAQLDKSGLPSDRFFAERPEGSVSTLKIQRTQQEDSAVYLCASSLAGTGRYEQYFGPGTRLTVT.

The chain employs TRBV7-6 and TRBJ2-3, with 9 nucleotides matching TRBD2. V was pared by 5 bases and J by 6 bases, with 9 bases of the junction left unmatched. CDR3 length: 15 residues. Germline-derived CDR1 and CDR2 are SGHVS and FNYEAQ. Here the CDR3 DNA reads TGTGCCAGCAGCCAACTAGCGGGTTTAGCGGATACGCAGTATTTT. It is translated as CASSQLAGLADTQYF.

The V gene is TRBV9, the J gene TRBJ1-6; D is uncertain. Trimming removed 3 bases at V and 0 bases at J, with 13 bases between. This CDR3 spans 17 amino acids. Per the germline V gene, CDR1 is SGDLS and CDR2 is YYNGEE. CDR3 DNA: TGTGCCAGCAGCGCCCTGGACGGAGGCTCCTATAATTCACCCCTCCACTTT. Its translation: CASSALDGGSYNSPLHF.

This clone has only a few counts. The J gene is TRBJ1-1, the V gene TRBV4-1; D is unclear. Trimming removed 10 bases at V and 4 bases at J, with 16 bases between. The CDR3 consists of 13 residues. Germline CDR1 MGHRA, CDR2 YSYEKL. CDR3 loop: CATRRGMSTEAFF. The CDR3 region has the DNA TGCGCCACAAGAAGAGGAATGAGCACTGAAGCTTTCTTT.

This clone was seen once. The genes are TRBV7-6 and TRBJ1-6; D is unresolved. Between the trimmed V and J ends, which lost 5 bases and 3 bases, there was a span of 11 bases. This CDR3 is 15 amino acids long. Germline V gives CDR1 SGHVS, CDR2 FNYEAQ. In DNA form, the CDR3 reads TGTGCCAGCAGCACTACAAGCAACTATAATTCACCCCTCCACTTT. This encodes CASSTTSNYNSPLHF.

The chain employs TRBV7-2 and TRBJ2-5, with D unresolved. The CDR3 loop spans 15 amino acids. The V and J ends lost 3 bases and 2 bases respectively, with 13 bases between them. The germline CDR1 and CDR2 sequences are SGHTA and FQGNSA. Here the CDR3 reads CASSLSGYEQETQYF. The CDR3 bases are TGTGCCAGCAGCTTGTCCGGGTACGAACAAGAGACCCAGTACTTC.

This clone was counted between two and nine times. V gene TRBV7-6 combines with J gene TRBJ2-1; 7 bases fit TRBD1. The CDR3 consists of 14 residues. With V trimmed by 0 bases and J by 5 bases, 1 base remained unmatched. Germline CDR1 reads SGHVS; CDR2 reads FNYEAQ. The CDR3 nucleotides read TGTGCCAGCAGCTTAGCCGGGACAGACAATGAGCAGTTCTTC. Amino acids: CASSLAGTDNEQFF.

V usage is TRBV6-1 and J usage is TRBJ2-5, with D possibly being TRBD2 (5 bases). Germline V gene sequence: CDR1 MNHNS, CDR2 SASEGT. This CDR3 contains 12 residues. Trimming took 6 bases from V and 9 from J, leaving 14 bases between them. CDR3 sequence reads: CASSLALDAQYF. The CDR3 nucleotides read TGTGCCAGCAGCCTAGCTTTAGACGCCCAGTACTTC.

CDR3: CASSQSSLPGNTIYF. DNA for the CDR3: TGTGCCAGCAGCCAATCAAGCCTTCCTGGAAACACCATATATTTT. V is TRBV3-1 (or the pseudogene TRBV3-2) and J is TRBJ1-3; D gene ambiguous. Trimming stripped 2 bases from V and 2 bases from J, with 10 bases between. CDR3 length equals 15 residues. Germline CDR1 and CDR2: LGHDT and YNNKEL (reference sequence).